This T cell receptor (beta chain) was documented in a study of blood T cell repertoires in COVID-19. The wider study: Material from acute and convalescent COVID-19 was sourced from the United States, Italy and Spain. T cells, B-cell-depleted T cells, or PBMCs provided the cDNA or gDNA that served as material.

There are 12 residues in the CDR3. Per the germline V gene, CDR1 is SGHNT and CDR2 is YENEEA. The V end was cut by 3 bases, the J end by 8 bases, with 7 bases between. Authors' processing steps: Reference gene primers were amplified, and this amplification served to estimate nucleated cell counts. Clones were read by immunoSEQ multiplex PCR, and TCRdb kept only the in-frame ones, dropping some. V, J and clone size are those of that table, while D and trimming were read from the DNA. The sample shows under 200,000 clones, around 90% of them seen only once. Sequenced: peripheral blood. This receptor was identified in a man aged 40-49 years with active or convalescent COVID-19. This sequence joins TRBV11-3 and TRBJ1-4, with D perhaps TRBD1 (5 bases). Here the CDR3 reads CASSLRQEKLFF. The CDR3 coding sequence is TGTGCCAGCAGCTTGAGACAGGAAAAACTGTTTTTT.